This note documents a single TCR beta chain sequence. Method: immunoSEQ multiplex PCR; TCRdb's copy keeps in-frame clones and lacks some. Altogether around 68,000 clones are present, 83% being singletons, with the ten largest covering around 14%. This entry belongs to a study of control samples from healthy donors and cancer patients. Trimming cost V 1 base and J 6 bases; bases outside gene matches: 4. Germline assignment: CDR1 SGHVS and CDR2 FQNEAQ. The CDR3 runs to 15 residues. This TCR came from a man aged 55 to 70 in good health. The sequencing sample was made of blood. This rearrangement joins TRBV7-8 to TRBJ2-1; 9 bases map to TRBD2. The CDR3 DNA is TGTGCCAGCAGCTTAGAAGCGGGAGGTAGCAATGAGCAGTTCTTC. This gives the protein CASSLEAGGSNEQFF.